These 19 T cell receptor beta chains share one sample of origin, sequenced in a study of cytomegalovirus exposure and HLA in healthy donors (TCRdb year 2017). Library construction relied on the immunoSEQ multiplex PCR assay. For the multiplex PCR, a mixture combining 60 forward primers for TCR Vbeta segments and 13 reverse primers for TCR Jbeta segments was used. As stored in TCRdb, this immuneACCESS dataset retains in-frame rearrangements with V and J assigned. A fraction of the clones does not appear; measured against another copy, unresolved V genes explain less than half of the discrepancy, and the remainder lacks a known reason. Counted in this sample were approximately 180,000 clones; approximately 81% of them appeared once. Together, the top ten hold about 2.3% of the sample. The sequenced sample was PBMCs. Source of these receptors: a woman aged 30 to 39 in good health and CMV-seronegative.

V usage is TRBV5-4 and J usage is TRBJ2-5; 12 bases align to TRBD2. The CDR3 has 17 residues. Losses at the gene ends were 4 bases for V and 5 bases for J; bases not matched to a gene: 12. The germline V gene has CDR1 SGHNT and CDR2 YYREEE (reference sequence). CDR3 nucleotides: TGTGCCAGCAGCCCCCGACTAGCGGGAGACCCTAGGGAGACCCAGTACTTC. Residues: CASSPRLAGDPRETQYF.

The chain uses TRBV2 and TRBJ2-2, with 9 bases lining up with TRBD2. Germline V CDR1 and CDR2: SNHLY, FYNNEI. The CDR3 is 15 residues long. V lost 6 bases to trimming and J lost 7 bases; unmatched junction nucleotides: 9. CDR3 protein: CASSPGTSSIGELFF. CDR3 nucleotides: TGTGCCAGCAGCCCAGGGACTAGCTCGATCGGGGAGCTGTTTTTT. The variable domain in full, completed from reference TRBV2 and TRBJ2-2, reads EPEVTQTPSHQVTQMGQEVILRCVPISNHLYFYWYRQILGQKVEFLVSFYNNEISEKSEIFDDQFSVERPDGSNFTLKIRSTKLEDSAMYFCASSPGTSSIGELFFGEGSRLTVL.

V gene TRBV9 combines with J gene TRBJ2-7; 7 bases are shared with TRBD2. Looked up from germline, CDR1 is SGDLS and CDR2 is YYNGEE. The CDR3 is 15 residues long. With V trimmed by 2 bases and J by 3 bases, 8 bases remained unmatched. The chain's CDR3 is CASSVRSSGYYEQYF. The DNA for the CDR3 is TGTGCCAGCAGCGTTAGGTCTAGCGGCTACTACGAGCAGTACTTC.

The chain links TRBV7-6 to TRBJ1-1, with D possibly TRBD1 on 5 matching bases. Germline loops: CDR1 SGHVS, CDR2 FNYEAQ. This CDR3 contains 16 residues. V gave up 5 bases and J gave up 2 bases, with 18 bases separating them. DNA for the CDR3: TGTGCCAGCAGCCCGAGAACGACAGCTTCAAACACTGAAGCTTTCTTT. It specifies CASSPRTTASNTEAFF.

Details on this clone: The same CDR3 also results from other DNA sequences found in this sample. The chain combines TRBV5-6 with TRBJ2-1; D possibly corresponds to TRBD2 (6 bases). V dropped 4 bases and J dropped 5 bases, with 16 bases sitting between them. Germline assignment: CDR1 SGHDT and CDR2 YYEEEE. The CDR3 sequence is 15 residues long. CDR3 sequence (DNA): TGTGCCAGCAGCATCGCCGGGACTTACAACAATGAGCAGTTCTTC. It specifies CASSIAGTYNNEQFF.

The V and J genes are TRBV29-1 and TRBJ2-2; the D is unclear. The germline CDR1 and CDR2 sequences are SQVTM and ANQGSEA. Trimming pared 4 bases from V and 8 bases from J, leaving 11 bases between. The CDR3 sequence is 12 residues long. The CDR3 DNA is TGCAGCGTTGCTGTTGGCGGTGGGGAGCTGTTTTTT. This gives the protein CSVAVGGGELFF.

In DNA form, the CDR3 reads TGTGCCAGCTCCCCAAGGGGGCTTCTCACTGAAGCTTTCTTT. This encodes CASSPRGLLTEAFF. The chain has TRBV7-8 and TRBJ1-1; 7 bases fit TRBD1. The CDR3 spans 14 residues. The V and J ends lost 8 bases and 4 bases, in that order; junction bases with no gene match: 10. Germline V gives CDR1 SGHVS, CDR2 FQNEAQ. Complete variable domain (other parts from reference TRBV7-8 and TRBJ1-1): GAGVSQSPRYKVAKRGQDVALRCDPISGHVSLFWYQQALGQGPEFLTYFQNEAQLDKSGLPSDRFFAERPEGSVSTLKIQRTQQEDSAVYLCASSPRGLLTEAFFGQGTRLTVV.

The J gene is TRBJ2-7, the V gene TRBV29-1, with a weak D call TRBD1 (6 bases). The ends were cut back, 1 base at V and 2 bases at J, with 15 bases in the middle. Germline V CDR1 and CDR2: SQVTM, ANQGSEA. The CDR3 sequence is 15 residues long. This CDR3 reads CSVEVGRGSTYEQYF. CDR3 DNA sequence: TGCAGCGTTGAAGTTGGTAGGGGGAGCACCTACGAGCAGTACTTC.

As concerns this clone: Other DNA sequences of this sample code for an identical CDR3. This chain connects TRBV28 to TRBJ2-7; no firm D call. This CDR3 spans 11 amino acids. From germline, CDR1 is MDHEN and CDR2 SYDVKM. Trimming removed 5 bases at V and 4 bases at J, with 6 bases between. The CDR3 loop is CASSSSYEQYF. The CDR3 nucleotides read TGTGCCAGCAGTAGTAGTTACGAGCAGTACTTC. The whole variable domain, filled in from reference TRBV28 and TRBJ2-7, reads DVKVTQSSRYLVKRTGEKVFLECVQDMDHENMFWYRQDPGLGLRLIYFSYDVKMKEKGDIPEGYSVSREKKERFSLILESASTNQTSMYLCASSSSYEQYFGPGTRLTVT.

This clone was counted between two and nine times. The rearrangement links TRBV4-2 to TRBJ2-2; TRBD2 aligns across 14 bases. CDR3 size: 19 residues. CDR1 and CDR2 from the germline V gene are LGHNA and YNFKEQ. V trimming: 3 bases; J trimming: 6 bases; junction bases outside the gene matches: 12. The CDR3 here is CASSHLQYRLAGGPGELFF. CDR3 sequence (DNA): TGTGCCAGCAGCCACCTTCAATACCGACTAGCGGGAGGGCCCGGGGAGCTGTTTTTT.

Here the CDR3 reads CASSRLAGDYNEQFF. Here the CDR3 DNA reads TGTGCCAGCAGCCGACTAGCGGGAGATTACAATGAGCAGTTCTTC. This chain links TRBV9 with TRBJ2-1, with 12 bases aligning to TRBD2. The germline V gene encodes CDR1 SGDLS and CDR2 YYNGEE. There are 15 residues in the CDR3. V was clipped by 4 bases and J by 4 bases; unmatched bases: 3.

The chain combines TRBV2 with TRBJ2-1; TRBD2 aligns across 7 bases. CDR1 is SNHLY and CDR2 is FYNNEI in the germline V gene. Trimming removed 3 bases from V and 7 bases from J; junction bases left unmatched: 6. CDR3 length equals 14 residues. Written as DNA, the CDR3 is TGTGCCAGCAGTGATGTGTGGGGGGGAAATGAGCAGTTCTTC. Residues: CASSDVWGGNEQFF.

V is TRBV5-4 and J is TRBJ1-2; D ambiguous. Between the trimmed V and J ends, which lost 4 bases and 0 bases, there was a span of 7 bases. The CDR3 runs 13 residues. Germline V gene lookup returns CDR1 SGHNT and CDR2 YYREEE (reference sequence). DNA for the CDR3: TGTGCCAGCAGCCTAGACCCTAACTATGGCTACACCTTC. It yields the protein CASSLDPNYGYTF. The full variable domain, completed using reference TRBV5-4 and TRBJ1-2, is ETGVTQSPTHLIKTRGQQVTLRCSSQSGHNTVSWYQQALGQGPQFIFQYYREEENGRGNFPPRFSGLQFPNYSSELNVNALELDDSALYLCASSLDPNYGYTFGSGTRLTVV.

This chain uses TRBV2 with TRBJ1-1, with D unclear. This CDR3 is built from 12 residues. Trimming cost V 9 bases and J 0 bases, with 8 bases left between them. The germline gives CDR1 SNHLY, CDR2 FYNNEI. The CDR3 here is CASFRVNTEAFF. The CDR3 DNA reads TGTGCCAGTTTTCGGGTGAACACTGAAGCTTTCTTT.

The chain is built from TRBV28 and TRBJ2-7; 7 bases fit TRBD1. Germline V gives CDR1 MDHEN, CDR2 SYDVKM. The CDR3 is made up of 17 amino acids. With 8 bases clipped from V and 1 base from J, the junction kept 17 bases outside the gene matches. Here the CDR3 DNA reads TGTGCCAGCGGACAGGACAAGGCAGGGGTATTTTCCTACGAGCAGTACTTC. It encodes CASGQDKAGVFSYEQYF.

CDR3 loop: CASNRRGTDTQYF. The CDR3 coding sequence is TGTGCCAGCAACCGCCGGGGCACAGATACGCAGTATTTT. The rearrangement uses TRBV27 and TRBJ2-3; D remains unclear. Germline CDR1 is MNHEY and CDR2 is SMNVEV (reference sequence). The V end lost 7 bases, the J end lost 1 base, and 9 bases lay between the germline ends. This CDR3 spans 13 amino acids.

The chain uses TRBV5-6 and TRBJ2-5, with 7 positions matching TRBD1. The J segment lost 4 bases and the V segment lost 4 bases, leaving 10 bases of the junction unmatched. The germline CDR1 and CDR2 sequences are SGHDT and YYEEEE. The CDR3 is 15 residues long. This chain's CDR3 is CASSDRDSSRETQYF. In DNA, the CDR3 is TGTGCCAGCAGCGATCGGGACAGTTCGCGAGAGACCCAGTACTTC.

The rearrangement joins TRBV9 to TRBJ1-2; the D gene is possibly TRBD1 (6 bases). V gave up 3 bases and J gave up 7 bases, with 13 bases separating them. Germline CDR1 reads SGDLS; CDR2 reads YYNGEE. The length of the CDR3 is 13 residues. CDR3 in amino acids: CASSEIDRTGYTF. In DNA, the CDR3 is TGTGCCAGCAGCGAGATAGACAGGACTGGCTACACCTTC. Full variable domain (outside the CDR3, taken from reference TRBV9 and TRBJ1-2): DSGVTQTPKHLITATGQRVTLRCSPRSGDLSVYWYQQSLDQGLQFLIQYYNGEERAKGNILERFSAQQFPDLHSELNLSSLELGDSALYFCASSEIDRTGYTFGSGTRLTVV.

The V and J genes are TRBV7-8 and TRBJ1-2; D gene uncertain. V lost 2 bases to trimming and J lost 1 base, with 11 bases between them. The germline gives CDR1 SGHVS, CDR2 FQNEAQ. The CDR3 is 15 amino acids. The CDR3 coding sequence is TGTGCCAGCAGCTTAAGGCGGTCCCGTAACTATGGCTACACCTTC. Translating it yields CASSLRRSRNYGYTF. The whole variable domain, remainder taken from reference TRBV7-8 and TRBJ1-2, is GAGVSQSPRYKVAKRGQDVALRCDPISGHVSLFWYQQALGQGPEFLTYFQNEAQLDKSGLPSDRFFAERPEGSVSTLKIQRTQQEDSAVYLCASSLRRSRNYGYTFGSGTRLTVV.